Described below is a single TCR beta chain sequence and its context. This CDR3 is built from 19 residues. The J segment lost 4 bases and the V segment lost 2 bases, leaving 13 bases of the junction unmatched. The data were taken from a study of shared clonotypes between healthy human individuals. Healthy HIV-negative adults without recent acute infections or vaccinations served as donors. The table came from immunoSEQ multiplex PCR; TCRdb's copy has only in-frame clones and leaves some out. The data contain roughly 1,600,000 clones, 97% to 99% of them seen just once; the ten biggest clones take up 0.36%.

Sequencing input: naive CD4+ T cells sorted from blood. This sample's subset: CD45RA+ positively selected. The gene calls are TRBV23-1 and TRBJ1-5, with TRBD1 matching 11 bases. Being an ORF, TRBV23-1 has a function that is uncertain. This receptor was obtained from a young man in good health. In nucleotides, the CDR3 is TGCGCCAGCAGTCAAGGTCGCCCGGACAGGGGGCTAAAGAATCAGCCCCAGCATTTT. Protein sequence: CASSQGRPDRGLKNQPQHF.